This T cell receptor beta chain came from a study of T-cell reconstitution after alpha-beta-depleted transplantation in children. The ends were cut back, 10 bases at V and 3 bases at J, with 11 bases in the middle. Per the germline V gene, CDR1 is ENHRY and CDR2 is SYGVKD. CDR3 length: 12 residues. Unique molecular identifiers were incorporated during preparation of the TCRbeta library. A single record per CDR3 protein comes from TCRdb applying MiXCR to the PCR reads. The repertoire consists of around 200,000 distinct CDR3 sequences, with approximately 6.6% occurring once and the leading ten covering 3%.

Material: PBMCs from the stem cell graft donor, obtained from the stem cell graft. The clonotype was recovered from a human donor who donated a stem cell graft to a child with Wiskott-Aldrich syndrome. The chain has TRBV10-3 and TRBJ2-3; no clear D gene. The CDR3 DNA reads TGTGCCACCCTGCAAGGGACAGATACGCAGTATTTT. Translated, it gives CATLQGTDTQYF.